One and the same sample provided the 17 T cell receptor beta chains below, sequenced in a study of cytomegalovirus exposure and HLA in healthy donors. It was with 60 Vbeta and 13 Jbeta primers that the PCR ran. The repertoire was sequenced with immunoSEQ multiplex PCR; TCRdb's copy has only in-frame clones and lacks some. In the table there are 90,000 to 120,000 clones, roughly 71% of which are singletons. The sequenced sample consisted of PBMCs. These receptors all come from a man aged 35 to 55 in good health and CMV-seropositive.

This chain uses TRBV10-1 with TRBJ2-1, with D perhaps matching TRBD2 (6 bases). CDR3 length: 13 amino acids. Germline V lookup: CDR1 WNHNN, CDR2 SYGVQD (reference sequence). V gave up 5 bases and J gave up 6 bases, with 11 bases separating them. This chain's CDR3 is CASSITSPNEQFF. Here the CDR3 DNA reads TGCGCCAGCAGTATTACTAGCCCCAATGAGCAGTTCTTC.

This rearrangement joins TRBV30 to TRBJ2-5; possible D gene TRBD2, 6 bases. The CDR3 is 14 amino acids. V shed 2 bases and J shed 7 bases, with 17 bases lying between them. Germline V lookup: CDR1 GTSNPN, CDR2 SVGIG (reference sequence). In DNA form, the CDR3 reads TGTGCCTGGAGTCCGTCGGGGGTAGTCAGGACCCAGTACTTC. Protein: CAWSPSGVVRTQYF.

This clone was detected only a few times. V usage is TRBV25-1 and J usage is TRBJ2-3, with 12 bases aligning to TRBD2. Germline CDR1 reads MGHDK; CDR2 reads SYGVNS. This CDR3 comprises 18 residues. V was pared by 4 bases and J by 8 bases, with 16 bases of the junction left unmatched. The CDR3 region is CASSALARLAGEYGTQYF. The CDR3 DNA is TGTGCCAGCAGTGCGTTAGCAAGACTAGCGGGAGAGTATGGTACGCAGTATTTT.

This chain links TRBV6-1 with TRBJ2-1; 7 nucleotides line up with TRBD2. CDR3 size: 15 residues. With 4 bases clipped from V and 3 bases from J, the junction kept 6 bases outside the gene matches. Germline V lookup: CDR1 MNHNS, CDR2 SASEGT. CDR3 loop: CASSALSGRYNEQFF. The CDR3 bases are TGTGCCAGCAGTGCCCTTAGCGGGCGCTACAATGAGCAGTTCTTC.

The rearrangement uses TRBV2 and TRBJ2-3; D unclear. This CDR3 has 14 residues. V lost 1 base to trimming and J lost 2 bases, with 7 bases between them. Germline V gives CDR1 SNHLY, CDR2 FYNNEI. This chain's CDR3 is CASSEDTPTDTQYF. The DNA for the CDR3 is TGTGCCAGCAGTGAAGACACACCCACAGATACGCAGTATTTT.

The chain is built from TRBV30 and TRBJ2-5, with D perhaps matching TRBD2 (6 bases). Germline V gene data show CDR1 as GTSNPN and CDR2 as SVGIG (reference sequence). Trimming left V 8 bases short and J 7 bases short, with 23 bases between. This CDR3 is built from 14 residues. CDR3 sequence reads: CAGRALAEFGTQYF. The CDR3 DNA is TGTGCCGGTAGGGCTTTAGCGGAGTTTGGGACCCAGTACTTC. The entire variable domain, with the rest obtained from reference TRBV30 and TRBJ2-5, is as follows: SQTIHQWPATLVQPVGSPLSLECTVEGTSNPNLYWYRQAAGRGLQLLFYSVGIGQISSEVPQNLSASRPQDRQFILSSKKLLLSDSGFYLCAGRALAEFGTQYFGPGTRLLVL.

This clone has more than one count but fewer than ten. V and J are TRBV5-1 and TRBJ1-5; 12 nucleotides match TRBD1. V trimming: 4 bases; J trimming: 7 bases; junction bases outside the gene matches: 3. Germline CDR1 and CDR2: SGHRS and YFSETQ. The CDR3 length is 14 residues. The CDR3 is CASSLGTGGQPQHF. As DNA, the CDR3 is TGCGCCAGCAGCCTCGGGACAGGGGGCCAGCCCCAGCATTTT. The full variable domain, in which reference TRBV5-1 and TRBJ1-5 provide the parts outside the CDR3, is KAGVTQTPRYLIKTRGQQVTLSCSPISGHRSVSWYQQTPGQGLQFLFEYFSETQRNKGNFPGRFSGRQFSNSRSEMNVSTLELGDSALYLCASSLGTGGQPQHFGDGTRLSIL.

The chain's CDR3 is CASRPEGQGTEKLFF. CDR3 nucleotide sequence: TGTGCCAGCAGGCCGGAGGGACAGGGGACTGAAAAACTGTTTTTT. The chain couples TRBV4-2 to TRBJ1-4, with 10 positions matching TRBD1. Germline V CDR1 and CDR2: LGHNA, YNFKEQ. The junction had 8 bases not matched to a gene; V was cut back by 6 bases and J by 7 bases. This CDR3 has 15 residues.

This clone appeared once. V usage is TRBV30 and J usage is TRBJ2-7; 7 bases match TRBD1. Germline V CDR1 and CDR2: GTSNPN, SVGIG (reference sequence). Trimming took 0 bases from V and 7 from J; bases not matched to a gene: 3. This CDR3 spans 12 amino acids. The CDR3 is CAWSVLDREQYF. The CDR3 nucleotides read TGTGCCTGGAGTGTACTGGACAGGGAGCAGTACTTC.

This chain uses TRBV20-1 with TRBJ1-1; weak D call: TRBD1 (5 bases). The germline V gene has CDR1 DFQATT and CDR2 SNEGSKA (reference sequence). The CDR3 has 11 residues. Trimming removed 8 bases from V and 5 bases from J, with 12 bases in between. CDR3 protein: CSSGEGTEAFF. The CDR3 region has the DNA TGCAGTTCCGGGGAGGGGACTGAAGCTTTCTTT.

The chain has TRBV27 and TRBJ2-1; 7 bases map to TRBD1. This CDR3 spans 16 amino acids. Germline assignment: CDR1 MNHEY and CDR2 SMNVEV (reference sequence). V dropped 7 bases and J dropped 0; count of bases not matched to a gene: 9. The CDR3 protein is CASTPQTGSSYNEQFF. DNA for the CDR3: TGTGCCAGCACCCCACAGACAGGGAGCTCCTACAATGAGCAGTTCTTC.

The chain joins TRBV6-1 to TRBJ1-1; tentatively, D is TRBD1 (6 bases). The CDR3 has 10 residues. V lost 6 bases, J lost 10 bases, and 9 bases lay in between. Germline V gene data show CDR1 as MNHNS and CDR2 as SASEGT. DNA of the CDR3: TGTGCCAGCAGACAGGGTTCAGCTTTCTTT. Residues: CASRQGSAFF.

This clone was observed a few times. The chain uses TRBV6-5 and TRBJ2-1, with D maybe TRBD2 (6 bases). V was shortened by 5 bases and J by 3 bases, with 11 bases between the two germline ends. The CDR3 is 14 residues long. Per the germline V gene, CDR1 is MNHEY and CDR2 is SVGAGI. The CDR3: CASSTQAGYNEQFF. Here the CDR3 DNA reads TGTGCCAGCAGTACCCAAGCGGGCTACAATGAGCAGTTCTTC.

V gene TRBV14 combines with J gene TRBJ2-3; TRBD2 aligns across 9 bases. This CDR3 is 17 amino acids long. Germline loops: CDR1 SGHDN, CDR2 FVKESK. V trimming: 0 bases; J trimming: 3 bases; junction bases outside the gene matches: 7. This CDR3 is CASSQEAGGSRTDTQYF. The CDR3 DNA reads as TGTGCCAGCAGCCAAGAAGCGGGGGGTAGTAGGACAGATACGCAGTATTTT. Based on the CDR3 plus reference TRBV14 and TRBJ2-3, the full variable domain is EAGVTQFPSHSVIEKGQTVTLRCDPISGHDNLYWYRRVMGKEIKFLLHFVKESKQDESGMPNNRFLAERTGGTYSTLKVQPAELEDSGVYFCASSQEAGGSRTDTQYFGPGTRLTVL.

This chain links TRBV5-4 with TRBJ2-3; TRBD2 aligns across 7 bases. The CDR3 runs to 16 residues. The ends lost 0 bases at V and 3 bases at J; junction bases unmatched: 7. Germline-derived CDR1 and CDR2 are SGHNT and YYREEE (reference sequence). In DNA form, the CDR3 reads TGTGCCAGCAGCTTGGGGGCGGGAGCTTTTACAGATACGCAGTATTTT. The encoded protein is CASSLGAGAFTDTQYF.

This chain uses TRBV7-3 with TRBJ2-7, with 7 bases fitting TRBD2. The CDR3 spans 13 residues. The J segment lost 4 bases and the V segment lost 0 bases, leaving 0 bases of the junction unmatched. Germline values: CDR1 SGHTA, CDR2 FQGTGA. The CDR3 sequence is CASSLTSGYEQYF. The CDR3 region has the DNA TGTGCCAGCAGCTTAACTAGCGGGTACGAGCAGTACTTC.

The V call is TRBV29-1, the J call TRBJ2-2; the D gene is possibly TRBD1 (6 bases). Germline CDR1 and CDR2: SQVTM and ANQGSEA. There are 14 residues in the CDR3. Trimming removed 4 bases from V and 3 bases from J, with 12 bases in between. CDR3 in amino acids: CSVGSGADTGELFF. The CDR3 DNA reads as TGCAGCGTTGGGTCAGGGGCGGACACCGGGGAGCTGTTTTTT.